This T cell receptor (beta chain) was sequenced during a study of identifying expanded T cells in peripheral blood. Healthy donors had no documented immune events, such as infections, while sampled. TCRdb keeps only in-frame clones here, not all; method: immunoSEQ multiplex PCR. The sample includes 100,000 to 110,000 clones, around 90% of them seen just once. Points from the study as a whole: Differentially abundant clones: around 1.2 between replicates, roughly 16 at two to three weeks, less than 20 at four. Variance in clone template counts between approximately 2-week samples significantly increased with total template count across all healthy donors.

Regarding this clone: Its target is not known.

The germline gives CDR1 ENHRY, CDR2 SYGVKD. This CDR3 comprises 13 residues. V lost 0 bases and J 4 bases, leaving 6 bases between the germline ends. The receptor was derived from a person aged 18-70 years in good health. The V call is TRBV10-3, the J call TRBJ2-5; the D gene is possibly TRBD1 (5 bases). Sequencing was done on a sample of blood. The CDR3 nucleotides are TGTGCCATCAGTGAGTCCCAGGGAGAGACCCAGTACTTC. It encodes CAISESQGETQYF.